These 32 T cell receptor beta chains were sequenced from one sample in a study of T cells in Graves' hyperthyroidism and ophthalmopathy. The TCR beta CDR3 regions underwent amplification using RNA transcripts as the source. HTBI primers were the set used in a first-round RT-PCR of the TCR CDR3. TCRdb analysed the multiplex PCR reads with MiXCR anew, one entry per CDR3 protein. Of approximately 620,000 distinct CDR3 sequences listed, approximately 15% are singletons. The sample consisted of blood. All receptors come from a woman in her thirties or forties with Graves' ophthalmopathy.

This clonotype appeared many times. The chain recombines TRBV20-1 with TRBJ2-4; D is perhaps TRBD1 (5 bases). Germline-derived CDR1 and CDR2 are DFQATT and SNEGSKA (reference sequence). V was clipped by 0 bases and J by 9 bases, with 9 bases between them. The CDR3 loop spans 12 amino acids. CDR3 nucleotides: TGCAGTGCTAGAGACCAGGGTGGCATTCAGTACTTC. It codes for CSARDQGGIQYF.

This clonotype was counted many times. The rearrangement joins TRBV28 to TRBJ2-1; 8 bases line up with TRBD2. Germline-derived CDR1 and CDR2 are MDHEN and SYDVKM. There are 16 residues in the CDR3. V gave up 2 bases and J gave up 8 bases; unmatched junction bases: 11. CDR3 DNA: TGTGCCAGCAGTTTAGGGACTAGGCGGGGCCCTTATGAGCAGTTCTTC. Residues: CASSLGTRRGPYEQFF.

About this clonotype: A much larger clone is a single base away; this may be a read error. As DNA, the CDR3 is TGTGCCAGCAGTTACCGAGTGGGGACAGGGCTGAGGGATAGCGATCAGCCCCAGCATTTT. It translates to CASSYRVGTGLRDSDQPQHF. The gene calls are TRBV6-5 and TRBJ1-5, with TRBD1 matching over 9 bases. This CDR3 is 20 amino acids long. Per the germline V gene, CDR1 is MNHEY and CDR2 is SVGAGI.

The V call is TRBV7-6, the J call TRBJ2-1, with TRBD1 matching 8 bases. This CDR3 comprises 14 residues. CDR1 is SGHVS, CDR2 FNYEAQ, per germline. J gave up 6 bases and V 4 bases, and 5 bases lay outside the gene matches. In nucleotides, the CDR3 is TGTGCCAGCAGCTCAAACAGGGGGACCAATGAGCAGTTCTTC. As protein: CASSSNRGTNEQFF.

As concerns this clonotype: At one boundary the junction diverges from the germline segment, which might be a read error. The J gene is TRBJ1-4, the V gene TRBV4-2; a weak D match, TRBD1 (6 bases). The CDR3 length is 15 residues. Germline values: CDR1 LGHNA, CDR2 YNFKEQ. Written as DNA, the CDR3 is TGTGCCAGCGGCCAAGACCAGGGGCGAGAGGAAAAACTGTTTTTT. As protein: CASGQDQGREEKLFF.

This clonotype has ten or more counts. The chain joins TRBV20-1 to TRBJ1-2, with D hard to call. V lost 0 bases to trimming and J lost 3 bases, with 8 bases between them. The CDR3 totals 13 residues. The V gene's germline CDR1 is DFQATT and CDR2 SNEGSKA (reference sequence). The CDR3 is CSAREPQDYGYTF. The CDR3, as DNA: TGCAGTGCTAGAGAGCCCCAGGACTATGGCTACACCTTC.

The sample holds many counts of this clonotype. The genes are TRBV3-1 and TRBJ2-1; TRBD2 is a possible D gene (6 bases). The V gene lost 1 base and the J gene lost 2 bases, with 12 bases spanning the gap. Per the germline V gene, CDR1 is LGHDT and CDR2 is YNNKEL (reference sequence). CDR3 length equals 16 residues. For the CDR3, the DNA is TGTGCCAGCAGCCAAGGAGGCGGGGTAACCTACAATGAGCAGTTCTTC. This encodes CASSQGGGVTYNEQFF.

This clonotype was recorded a few times. V usage is TRBV2 and J usage is TRBJ1-5; D perhaps matches TRBD1 (6 bases). This CDR3 spans 13 amino acids. Germline CDR1 is SNHLY and CDR2 is FYNNEI. Deletions cut 7 bases from V and 8 bases from J, with 15 bases between. CDR3 bases: TGTGCCAGCACTGGGGGCCTAATCGAGCCCCAGCATTTT. This sequence encodes CASTGGLIEPQHF.

This clonotype was recorded at least ten times. The chain has TRBV11-2 and TRBJ2-3; D is unclear. The CDR3 runs to 13 residues. Deletions cut 1 base from V and 4 bases from J, with 6 bases between. Looked up from germline, CDR1 is SGHAT and CDR2 is FQNNGV. DNA for the CDR3: TGTGCCAGCAGCTTAGGCCCAGCAGATACGCAGTATTTT. Translating gives CASSLGPADTQYF.

Ten or more counts support this clonotype. The V call is TRBV20-1, the J call TRBJ2-3, with 14 nucleotides matching TRBD2. This CDR3 region has 16 residues. CDR1 and CDR2 (germline): DFQATT, SNEGSKA (reference sequence). Trimming removed 5 bases from V and 4 bases from J; junction bases left unmatched: 8. CDR3 region: CSASTGTSGRADTQYF. In DNA, the CDR3 is TGCAGTGCTTCTACCGGGACTAGCGGGAGAGCAGATACGCAGTATTTT.

This clonotype was seen at least ten times. The chain links TRBV30 to TRBJ2-2; D remains unclear. The germline V and J ends were trimmed by 2 bases and 1 base, with 5 bases remaining between them. This CDR3 has 13 amino acids. CDR1 is GTSNPN, CDR2 SVGIG, per germline (reference sequence). CDR3 sequence: CAWSQGNTGELFF. DNA for the CDR3: TGTGCCTGGAGTCAAGGGAACACCGGGGAGCTGTTTTTT.

V usage is TRBV5-6 and J usage is TRBJ2-1; the D gene is possibly TRBD2 (5 bases). This CDR3 contains 11 residues. Germline CDR1 reads SGHDT; CDR2 reads YYEEEE. V was pared by 7 bases and J by 4 bases, with 6 bases between. CDR3 amino acids: CASEGYNEQFF. DNA of the CDR3: TGTGCCAGCGAGGGTTACAATGAGCAGTTCTTC. Combining the CDR3 with reference TRBV5-6 and TRBJ2-1 gives the whole variable domain DAGVTQSPTHLIKTRGQQVTLRCSPKSGHDTVSWYQQALGQGPQFIFQYYEEEERQRGNFPDRFSGHQFPNYSSELNVNALLLGDSALYLCASEGYNEQFFGPGTRLTVL.

The chain recombines TRBV5-5 with TRBJ2-1; 7 nucleotides line up with TRBD2. CDR1 is SGHKS and CDR2 is YYEKEE in the germline V gene (reference sequence). Trimming cost V 3 bases and J 4 bases; bases outside gene matches: 10. There are 16 residues in the CDR3. Here the CDR3 DNA reads TGTGCCAGCAGCTCCCTCGGGGGGAGGGGATACAATGAGCAGTTCTTC. This translates into CASSSLGGRGYNEQFF.

The rearrangement links TRBV7-3 to TRBJ1-1; D gene unclear. Germline CDR1 SGHTA, CDR2 FQGTGA. CDR3 length equals 13 residues. The ends were cut back, 2 bases at V and 4 bases at J, with 8 bases in the middle. The CDR3 spells CASSLYVGTEAFF. CDR3 DNA: TGTGCCAGCAGCTTATACGTGGGCACTGAAGCTTTCTTT.

This clonotype was picked up many times. The chain joins TRBV6-1 to TRBJ2-3, with 8 bases matching TRBD1. Per the germline V gene, CDR1 is MNHNS and CDR2 is SASEGT. Trimming took 5 bases from V and 3 from J; bases not matched to a gene: 10. The CDR3 runs to 16 residues. The CDR3 bases are TGTGCCAGCAGTTCCCGGACAGGGAGTGTTACAGATACGCAGTATTTT. As protein: CASSSRTGSVTDTQYF.

This clonotype was seen at least ten times. This sequence joins TRBV28 and TRBJ2-7; D assignment may be TRBD1 or TRBD2 (5 bases each). Trimming removed 3 bases at V and 1 base at J, with 13 bases between. The CDR3 is 15 amino acids. Germline lookup yields CDR1 MDHEN and CDR2 SYDVKM. CDR3 in DNA: TGTGCCAGCAGTTTCCCCCCCGGGGCATCCTACGAGCAGTACTTC. As protein: CASSFPPGASYEQYF.

This clonotype was seen many times. Here the CDR3 DNA reads TGTGCCAGCATGGGCACGGCTATGAACACTGAAGCTTTCTTT. This encodes CASMGTAMNTEAFF. The chain has TRBV7-8 and TRBJ1-1; D remains ambiguous. This CDR3 has 14 residues. Germline V gene data show CDR1 as SGHVS and CDR2 as FQNEAQ. The ends were cut back, 7 bases at V and 0 bases at J, with 12 bases in the middle.

This rearrangement joins TRBV20-1 to TRBJ1-4; 10 nucleotides line up with TRBD1. Germline CDR1 DFQATT, CDR2 SNEGSKA (reference sequence). The CDR3 is 13 residues long. J was trimmed by 8 bases and V by 3 bases; bases with no gene match: 3. The CDR3 region is CSARKDRGEKLFF. CDR3 DNA sequence: TGCAGTGCTAGGAAGGACAGGGGGGAAAAACTGTTTTTT.

The chain couples TRBV29-1 to TRBJ2-1; 7 bases are a match to TRBD1. This CDR3 has 11 residues. The germline V gene has CDR1 SQVTM and CDR2 ANQGSEA. The V gene end was trimmed by 6 bases and the J gene end by 6 bases; junction bases not matched to a gene: 2. The CDR3 sequence: CSVTGRNEQFF. In DNA, the CDR3 is TGCAGCGTGACAGGGCGCAATGAGCAGTTCTTC.

In its sample, this clonotype was seen many times. This chain joins TRBV3-1 and TRBJ2-2; TRBD2 agrees at 10 bases. J was trimmed by 5 bases and V by 1 base; bases with no gene match: 1. CDR1 and CDR2 from the germline V gene are LGHDT and YNNKEL (reference sequence). This CDR3 has 15 amino acids. The CDR3 loop is CASSQGLAGTGELFF. CDR3 coding DNA: TGTGCCAGCAGCCAAGGACTAGCGGGTACCGGGGAGCTGTTTTTT.

This clonotype was counted many times. The chain is built from TRBV6-1 and TRBJ1-1, with TRBD1 identical over 12 bases. Germline CDR1 and CDR2: MNHNS and SASEGT. CDR3 length equals 21 residues. With V trimmed by 8 bases and J by 9 bases, 31 bases remained unmatched. This chain's CDR3 is CASLPGRGQGARKEMKGQAFF. CDR3 nucleotides: TGTGCCAGCCTACCCGGGCGGGGACAGGGGGCGCGAAAGGAAATGAAGGGCCAAGCTTTCTTT.

This clonotype was seen at least ten times. The rearrangement uses TRBV5-1 and TRBJ2-1; 11 bases fit TRBD1. The CDR3 sequence is 15 residues long. V was clipped by 7 bases and J by 9 bases; unmatched bases: 12. Germline V gene sequence: CDR1 SGHRS, CDR2 YFSETQ. This CDR3 reads CASLPVGTGGGEQFF. CDR3 sequence (DNA): TGCGCCAGCCTGCCCGTGGGGACAGGGGGAGGTGAGCAGTTCTTC.

This clonotype was picked up a small number of times. The chain employs TRBV20-1 and TRBJ1-3; 7 nucleotides match TRBD1. After removal of 5 bases from V and 5 bases from J, the junction contained 9 bases not matched to a gene. The CDR3 covers 14 residues. Germline loops: CDR1 DFQATT, CDR2 SNEGSKA (reference sequence). The CDR3 loop is CSALQTGWRNTIYF. The CDR3 DNA reads TGCAGTGCTCTGCAGACAGGGTGGAGAAACACCATATATTTT.

V is TRBV3-1 and J is TRBJ1-2; no clear D gene. The CDR3 runs to 14 residues. The V gene's germline CDR1 is LGHDT and CDR2 YNNKEL (reference sequence). V gave up 2 bases and J gave up 7 bases, with 14 bases separating them. Here the CDR3 DNA reads TGTGCCAGCAGCCAACACCCTCCCCAGGCTGGCTACACCTTC. The encoded protein is CASSQHPPQAGYTF.

The genes are TRBV29-1 and TRBJ1-5; 10 bases map to TRBD1. V shed 6 bases and J 6 bases; nucleotides not matched to a gene: 5. The CDR3 loop spans 13 amino acids. CDR1 and CDR2 (germline): SQVTM, ANQGSEA. The chain's CDR3 is CSVARDRGQPQHF. The DNA for the CDR3 is TGCAGCGTAGCCCGGGACAGGGGTCAGCCCCAGCATTTT.

For the CDR3, the DNA is TGTGCCAGCAGCTTGGGGATAGGGGGCGTCACAGATACGCAGTATTTT. Amino acids: CASSLGIGGVTDTQYF. The chain recombines TRBV5-6 with TRBJ2-3; 7 bases fit TRBD1. This CDR3 spans 16 amino acids. CDR1 is SGHDT, CDR2 YYEEEE, per germline. After removal of 0 bases from V and 2 bases from J, the junction contained 6 bases not matched to a gene.

This clonotype was found many times. This sequence joins TRBV3-1 and TRBJ1-1; D remains unclear. The ends were cut back, 1 base at V and 1 base at J, with 16 bases in the middle. The CDR3 covers 17 residues. CDR1 LGHDT and CDR2 YNNKEL come from the germline V gene (reference sequence). Written as DNA, the CDR3 is TGTGCCAGCAGCCAAGTGCGTCGAGGGCGGGGGAACACTGAAGCTTTCTTT. It specifies CASSQVRRGRGNTEAFF.

CDR3 nucleotide sequence: TGCGCCAGCAGCTTGGAGGGGGGTTCGAGAGAAAAACTGTTTTTT. It translates to CASSLEGGSREKLFF. V is TRBV5-1 and J is TRBJ1-4, with TRBD1 as a possible D gene (6 bases). The CDR3 has 15 amino acids. Germline V gene lookup returns CDR1 SGHRS and CDR2 YFSETQ. The ends were cut back, 0 bases at V and 8 bases at J, with 14 bases in the middle.

Ten or more counts support this clonotype. CDR3 protein: CSVEDWVDTQYF. The CDR3 DNA reads TGCAGCGTTGAAGATTGGGTCGATACGCAGTATTTT. This sequence joins TRBV29-1 and TRBJ2-3; no definite D call. Germline V CDR1 and CDR2: SQVTM, ANQGSEA. V was trimmed by 0 bases and J by 6 bases, leaving 7 bases between them. This CDR3 comprises 12 residues.

This clonotype has just a few counts. The chain has TRBV6-6 and TRBJ1-6, with 7 positions matching TRBD1. The CDR3 loop spans 15 amino acids. J lost 10 bases, V lost 0 bases, and 6 bases had no gene match. CDR1 MNHNY and CDR2 SVGAGI come from the germline V gene (reference sequence). The CDR3 nucleotides read TGTGCCAGCAGTTACTCTCTACAGGGACAGTCACCCCTCCACTTT. Protein product: CASSYSLQGQSPLHF.

This clonotype was seen a few times. V and J are TRBV10-3 and TRBJ1-1; 9 bases fit TRBD1. CDR1 is ENHRY, CDR2 SYGVKD, per germline. CDR3 length: 15 amino acids. The J segment lost 6 bases and the V segment lost 6 bases, leaving 11 bases of the junction unmatched. This CDR3 is CAIRAGTGGMAEAFF. Here the CDR3 DNA reads TGTGCCATCAGGGCGGGCACAGGGGGCATGGCTGAAGCTTTCTTT.

This clonotype was counted many times. The chain joins TRBV2 to TRBJ2-5; D ambiguous. Trimming stripped 3 bases from V and 5 bases from J, with 4 bases between. Germline V CDR1 and CDR2: SNHLY, FYNNEI. The CDR3 is 11 residues long. CDR3 bases: TGTGCCAGCAGTGATACGGAGACCCAGTACTTC. Protein product: CASSDTETQYF.